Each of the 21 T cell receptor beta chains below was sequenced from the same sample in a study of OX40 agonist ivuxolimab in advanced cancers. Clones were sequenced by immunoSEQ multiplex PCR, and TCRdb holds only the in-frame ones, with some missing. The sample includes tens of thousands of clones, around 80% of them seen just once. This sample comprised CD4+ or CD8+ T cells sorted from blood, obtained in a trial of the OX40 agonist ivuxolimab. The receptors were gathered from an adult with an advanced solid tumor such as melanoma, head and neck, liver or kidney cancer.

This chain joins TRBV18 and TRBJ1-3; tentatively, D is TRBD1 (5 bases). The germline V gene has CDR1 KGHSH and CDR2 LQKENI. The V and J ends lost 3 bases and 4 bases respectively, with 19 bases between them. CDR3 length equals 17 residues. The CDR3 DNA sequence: TGTGCCAGCTCACCTACCGCCCAACAGGCGGGAGGAAACACCATATATTTT. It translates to CASSPTAQQAGGNTIYF.

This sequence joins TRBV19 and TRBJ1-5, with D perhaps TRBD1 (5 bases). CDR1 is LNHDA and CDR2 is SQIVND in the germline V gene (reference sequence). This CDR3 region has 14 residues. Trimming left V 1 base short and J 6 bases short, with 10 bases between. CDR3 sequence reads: CASSIGGATQPQHF. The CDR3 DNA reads TGTGCCAGTAGTATAGGAGGGGCAACTCAGCCCCAGCATTTT.

The CDR3 region has the DNA TGCGCCAGCAGCCCTACAGGGGGCTACACTGAAGCTTTCTTT. This gives the protein CASSPTGGYTEAFF. This chain links TRBV5-1 with TRBJ1-1; TRBD1 matches at 9 bases. The V gene end was trimmed by 4 bases and the J gene end by 3 bases; junction bases not matched to a gene: 4. Germline CDR1 is SGHRS and CDR2 is YFSETQ. This CDR3 has 14 amino acids.

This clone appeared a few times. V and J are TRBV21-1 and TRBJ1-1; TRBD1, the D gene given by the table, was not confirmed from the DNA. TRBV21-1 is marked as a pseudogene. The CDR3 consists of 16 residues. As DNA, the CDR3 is TGTGCCAGCAGCAAATCGGCCAGGGAAGTGAACACTGAAGCTTTCTTT. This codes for CASSKSAREVNTEAFF.

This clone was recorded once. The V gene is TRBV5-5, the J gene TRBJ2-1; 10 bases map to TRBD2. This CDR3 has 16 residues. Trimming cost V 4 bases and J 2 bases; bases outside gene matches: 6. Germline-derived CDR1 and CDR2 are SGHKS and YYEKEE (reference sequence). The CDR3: CASSHGLAEAYNEQFF. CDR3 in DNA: TGTGCCAGCAGCCACGGACTAGCGGAAGCCTACAATGAGCAGTTCTTC.

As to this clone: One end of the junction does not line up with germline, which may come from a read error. For the CDR3, the DNA is TGTGCCAGCAGCTTACCCGGGTCAGGGGAACCCGGTGAGTTT. Protein: CASSLPGSGEPGEF. The genes are TRBV5-5 and TRBJ1-1; TRBD1 is a possible D gene (6 bases). The CDR3 has 14 residues. Germline V gives CDR1 SGHKS, CDR2 YYEKEE (reference sequence).

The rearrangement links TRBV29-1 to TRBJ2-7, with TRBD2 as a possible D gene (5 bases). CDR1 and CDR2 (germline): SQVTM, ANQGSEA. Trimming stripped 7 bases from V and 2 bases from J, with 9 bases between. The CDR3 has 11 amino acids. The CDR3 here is CSGTSAYEQYF. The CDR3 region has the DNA TGCAGCGGGACTTCTGCCTACGAGCAGTACTTC.

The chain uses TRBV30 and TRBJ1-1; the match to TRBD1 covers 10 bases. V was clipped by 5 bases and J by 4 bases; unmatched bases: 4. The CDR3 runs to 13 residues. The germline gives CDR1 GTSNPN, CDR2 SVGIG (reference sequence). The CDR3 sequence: CAWGQGVVTEAFF. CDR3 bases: TGTGCCTGGGGACAGGGGGTTGTCACTGAAGCTTTCTTT.

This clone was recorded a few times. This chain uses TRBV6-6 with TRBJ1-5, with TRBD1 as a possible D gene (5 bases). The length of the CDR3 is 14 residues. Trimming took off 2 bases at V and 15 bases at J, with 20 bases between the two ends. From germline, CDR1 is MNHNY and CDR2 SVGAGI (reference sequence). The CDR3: CASSYGAETRHTHF. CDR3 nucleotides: TGTGCCAGCAGTTACGGGGCAGAGACTCGGCACACGCATTTT.

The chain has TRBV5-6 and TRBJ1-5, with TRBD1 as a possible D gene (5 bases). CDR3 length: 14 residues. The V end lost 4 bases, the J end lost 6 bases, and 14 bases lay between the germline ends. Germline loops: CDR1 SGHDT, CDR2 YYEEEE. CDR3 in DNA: TGTGCCAGCAGCCCGGCCCAGGGAGGTCAGCCCCAGCATTTT. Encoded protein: CASSPAQGGQPQHF.

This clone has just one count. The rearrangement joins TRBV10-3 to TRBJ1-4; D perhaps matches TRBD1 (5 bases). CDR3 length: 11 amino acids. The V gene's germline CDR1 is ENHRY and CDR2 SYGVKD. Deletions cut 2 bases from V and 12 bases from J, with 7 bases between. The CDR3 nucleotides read TGTGCCATCAGTGAGCAGGGAGAACTGTTTTTT. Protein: CAISEQGELFF.

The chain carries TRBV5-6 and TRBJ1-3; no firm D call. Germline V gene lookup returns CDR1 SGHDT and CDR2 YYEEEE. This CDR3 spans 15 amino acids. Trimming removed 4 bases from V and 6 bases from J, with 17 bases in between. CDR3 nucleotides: TGTGCCAGCAGCCCAGACGGGAACTGGGCAAACACCATATATTTT. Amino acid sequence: CASSPDGNWANTIYF.

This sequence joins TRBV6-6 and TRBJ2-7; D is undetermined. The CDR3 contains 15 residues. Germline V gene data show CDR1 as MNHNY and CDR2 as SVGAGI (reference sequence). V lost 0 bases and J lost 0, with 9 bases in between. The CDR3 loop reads CASSYSPESSYEQYF. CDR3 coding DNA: TGTGCCAGCAGTTACTCCCCGGAGAGCTCCTACGAGCAGTACTTC.

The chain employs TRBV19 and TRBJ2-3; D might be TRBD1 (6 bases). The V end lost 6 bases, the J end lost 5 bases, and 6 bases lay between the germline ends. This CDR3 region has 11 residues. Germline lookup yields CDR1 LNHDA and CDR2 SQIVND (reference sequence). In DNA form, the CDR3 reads TGTGCCAGTAGACAGGGAGATACGCAGTATTTT. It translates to CASRQGDTQYF.

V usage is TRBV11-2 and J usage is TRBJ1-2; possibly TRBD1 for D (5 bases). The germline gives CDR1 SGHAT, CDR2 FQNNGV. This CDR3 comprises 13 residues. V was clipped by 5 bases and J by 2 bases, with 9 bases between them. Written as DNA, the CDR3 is TGTGCCAGCAGCCAACAGGAGAACTATGGCTACACCTTC. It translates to CASSQQENYGYTF.

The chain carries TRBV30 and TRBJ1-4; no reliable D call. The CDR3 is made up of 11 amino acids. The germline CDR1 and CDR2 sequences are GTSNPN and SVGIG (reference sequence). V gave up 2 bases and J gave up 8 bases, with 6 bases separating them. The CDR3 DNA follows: TGTGCCTGGAGTATTAGGGAAAAACTGTTTTTT. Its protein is CAWSIREKLFF.

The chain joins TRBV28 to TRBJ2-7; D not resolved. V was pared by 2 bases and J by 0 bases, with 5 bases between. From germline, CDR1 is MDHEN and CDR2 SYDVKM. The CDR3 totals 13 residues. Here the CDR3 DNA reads TGTGCCAGCAGTTTAGGCCCCTCCTACGAGCAGTACTTC. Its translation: CASSLGPSYEQYF.

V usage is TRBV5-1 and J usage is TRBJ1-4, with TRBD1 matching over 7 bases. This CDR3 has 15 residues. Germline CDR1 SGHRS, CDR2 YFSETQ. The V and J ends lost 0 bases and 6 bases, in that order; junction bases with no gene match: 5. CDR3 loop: CASSLEQGIHEKLFF. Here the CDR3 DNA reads TGCGCCAGCAGCTTGGAACAGGGGATTCATGAAAAACTGTTTTTT. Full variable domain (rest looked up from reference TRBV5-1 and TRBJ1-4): KAGVTQTPRYLIKTRGQQVTLSCSPISGHRSVSWYQQTPGQGLQFLFEYFSETQRNKGNFPGRFSGRQFSNSRSEMNVSTLELGDSALYLCASSLEQGIHEKLFFGSGTQLSVL.

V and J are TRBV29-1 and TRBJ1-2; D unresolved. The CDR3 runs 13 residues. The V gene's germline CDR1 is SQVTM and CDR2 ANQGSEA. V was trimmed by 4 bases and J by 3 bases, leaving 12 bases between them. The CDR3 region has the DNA TGCAGCGTTGGTTTACCGGGCGACTATGGCTACACCTTC. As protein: CSVGLPGDYGYTF.

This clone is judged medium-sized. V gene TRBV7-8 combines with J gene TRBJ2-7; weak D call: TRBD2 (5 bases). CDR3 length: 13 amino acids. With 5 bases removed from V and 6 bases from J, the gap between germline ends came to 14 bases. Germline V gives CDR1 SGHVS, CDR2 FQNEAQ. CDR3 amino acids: CASSPAGGREQYF. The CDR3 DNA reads TGTGCCAGCAGCCCCGCGGGCGGGCGCGAGCAGTACTTC.

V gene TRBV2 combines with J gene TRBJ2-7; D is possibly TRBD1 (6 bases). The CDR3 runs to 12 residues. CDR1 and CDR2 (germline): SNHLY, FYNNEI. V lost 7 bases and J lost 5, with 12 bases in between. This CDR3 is CASTRQVHEQYF. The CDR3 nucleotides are TGTGCCAGCACCCGACAGGTACACGAGCAGTACTTC.